This T cell receptor beta chain came from a study of blood T cells in healthy people across ages. The wider study: About one barcoded beta molecule per two T cells was captured by template switching. Study-level points and caveats: Investigators viewed diversity estimates from one million T cells as underestimates, the study reported.

A few counts support this clonotype. Its antigen is unknown. From germline, CDR1 is LGHDT and CDR2 YNNKEL (reference sequence). The V end was cut by 0 bases, the J end by 0 bases, with 9 bases between. The CDR3 covers 15 residues. With a J-beta primer mix and a sample-barcoded 5' primer, a second PCR ran about 7 to 11 cycles. TCRdb processed the 5' RACE reads anew with MiXCR; each CDR3 protein has one entry. The sample records over 600,000 distinct CDR3 sequences, less than 45% being singletons. Each sample yielded at least 6.5 million isolated PBMCs. The TCR comes from a man of 80 years or more in good health. The specimen was blood. The chain uses TRBV3-1 and TRBJ2-7; D uncertain. CDR3 in DNA: TGTGCCAGCAGCCAAGATAATTGGGGCTCCTACGAGCAGTACTTC. Amino acid sequence: CASSQDNWGSYEQYF.